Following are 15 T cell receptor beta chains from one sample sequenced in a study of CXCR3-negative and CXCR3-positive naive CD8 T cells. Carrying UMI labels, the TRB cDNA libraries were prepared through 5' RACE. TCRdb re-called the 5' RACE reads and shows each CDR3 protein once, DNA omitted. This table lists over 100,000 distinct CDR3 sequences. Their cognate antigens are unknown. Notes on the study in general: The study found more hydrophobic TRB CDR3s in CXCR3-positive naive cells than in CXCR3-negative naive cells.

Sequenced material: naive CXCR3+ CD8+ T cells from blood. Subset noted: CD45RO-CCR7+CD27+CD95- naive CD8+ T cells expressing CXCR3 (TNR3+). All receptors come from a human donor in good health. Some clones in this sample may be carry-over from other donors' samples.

CDR3: CASSIGSGNYNEQFF. The V call is TRBV19, the J call TRBJ2-1; TCRdb proposes TRBD2, but this gene call is untestable without DNA. The germline V gene encodes CDR1 LNHDA and CDR2 SQIVND (reference sequence). The CDR3 is 15 amino acids. The complete variable domain, with remaining parts taken from reference TRBV19 and TRBJ2-1, reads DGGITQSPKYLFRKEGQNVTLSCEQNLNHDAMYWYRQDPGQGLRLIYYSQIVNDFQKGDIAEGYSVSREKKESFPLTVTSAQKNPTAFYLCASSIGSGNYNEQFFGPGTRLTVL.

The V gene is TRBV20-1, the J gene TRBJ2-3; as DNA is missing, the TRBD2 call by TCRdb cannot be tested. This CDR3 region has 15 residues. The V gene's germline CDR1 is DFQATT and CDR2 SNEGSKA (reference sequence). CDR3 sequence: CSAPRGLAVRDTQYF.

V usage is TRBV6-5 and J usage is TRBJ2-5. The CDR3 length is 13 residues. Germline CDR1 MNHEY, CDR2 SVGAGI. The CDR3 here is CASRGPALETQYF.

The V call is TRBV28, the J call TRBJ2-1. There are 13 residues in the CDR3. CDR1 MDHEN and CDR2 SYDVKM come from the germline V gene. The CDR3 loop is CASSLQNYNEQFF.

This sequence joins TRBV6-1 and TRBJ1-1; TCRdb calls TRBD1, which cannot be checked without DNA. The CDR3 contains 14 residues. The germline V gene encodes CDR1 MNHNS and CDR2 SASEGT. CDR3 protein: CASEGGQGNTEAFF.

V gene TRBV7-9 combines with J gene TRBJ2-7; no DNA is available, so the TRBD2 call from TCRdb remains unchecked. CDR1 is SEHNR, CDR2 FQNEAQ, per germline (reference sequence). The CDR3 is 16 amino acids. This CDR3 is CASSPRTSGSPHEQYF.

This chain's CDR3 is CASSELGFTDTQYF. This chain joins TRBV2 and TRBJ2-3. CDR1 is SNHLY and CDR2 is FYNNEI in the germline V gene. This CDR3 contains 14 residues.

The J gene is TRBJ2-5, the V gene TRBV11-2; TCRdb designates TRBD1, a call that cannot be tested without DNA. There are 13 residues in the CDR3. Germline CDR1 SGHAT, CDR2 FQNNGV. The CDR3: CASSLVGGETQYF.

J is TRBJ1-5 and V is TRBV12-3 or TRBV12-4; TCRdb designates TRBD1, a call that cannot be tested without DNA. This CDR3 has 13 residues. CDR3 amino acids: CASSKEGNQPQHF.

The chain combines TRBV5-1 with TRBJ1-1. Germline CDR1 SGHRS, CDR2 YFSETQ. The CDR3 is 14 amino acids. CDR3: CASSHTGPHTEAFF. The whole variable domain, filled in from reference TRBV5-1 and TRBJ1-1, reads KAGVTQTPRYLIKTRGQQVTLSCSPISGHRSVSWYQQTPGQGLQFLFEYFSETQRNKGNFPGRFSGRQFSNSRSEMNVSTLELGDSALYLCASSHTGPHTEAFFGQGTRLTVV.

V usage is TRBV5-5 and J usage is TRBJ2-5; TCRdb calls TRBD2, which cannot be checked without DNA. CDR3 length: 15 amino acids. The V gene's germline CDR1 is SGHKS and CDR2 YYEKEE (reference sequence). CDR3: CASSLSWRDQETQYF.

The CDR3 here is CSARDRGGGYNEQFF. The J gene is TRBJ2-1, the V gene TRBV20-1; the TCRdb D gene call, TRBD1, has no DNA to confirm it. Germline assignment: CDR1 DFQATT and CDR2 SNEGSKA (reference sequence). The CDR3 runs 15 residues.

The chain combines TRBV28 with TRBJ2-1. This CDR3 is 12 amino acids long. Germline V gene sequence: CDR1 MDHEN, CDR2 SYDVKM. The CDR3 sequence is CASSLDAYEQFF.

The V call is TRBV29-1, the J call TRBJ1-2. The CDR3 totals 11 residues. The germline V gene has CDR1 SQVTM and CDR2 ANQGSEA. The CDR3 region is CSVAEVYGYTF.

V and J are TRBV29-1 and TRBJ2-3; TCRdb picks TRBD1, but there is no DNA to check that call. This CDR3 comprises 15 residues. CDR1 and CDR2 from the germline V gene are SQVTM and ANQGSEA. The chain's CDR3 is CSVEFQGSPSDTQYF.